Listed here are 23 T cell receptor beta chains from one sample, sequenced in a study of blood T cells in healthy people across ages. It was with a sample-barcoded 5' primer and a J-beta primer mix that a second PCR of roughly 7 to 12 cycles was run. Each CDR3 protein gets one entry after TCRdb re-called the 5' RACE reads with MiXCR. This sample has more than 500,000 distinct CDR3 sequences, with 25% to 30% found just once. Specimen: blood. The source of these receptors is a woman between 70 and 85 years old in good health.

The chain combines TRBV6-1 with TRBJ1-5; D is possibly TRBD1 (6 bases). V dropped 7 bases and J dropped 6 bases, with 19 bases sitting between them. Germline CDR1 MNHNS, CDR2 SASEGT. CDR3 length: 15 residues. CDR3 protein: CASKLTQGLGQPQHF. The CDR3 DNA sequence: TGTGCCAGCAAGCTGACACAGGGTTTAGGTCAGCCCCAGCATTTT.

The gene calls are TRBV24-1 and TRBJ2-5; 7 bases are shared with TRBD1. Germline-derived CDR1 and CDR2 are KGHDR and SFDVKD. This CDR3 region has 18 residues. Trimming cost V 2 bases and J 3 bases; bases outside gene matches: 14. The CDR3 nucleotides read TGTGCCACCAGTGATTCCAGGAACAGGGGAAATTGGGAAGAGACCCAGTACTTC. This codes for CATSDSRNRGNWEETQYF.

Comments on this clonotype: Compared with germline, one end of the junction differs, possibly owing to a read error. The chain links TRBV5-1 to TRBJ1-4; the D gene is possibly TRBD1 (5 bases). In germline, CDR1 is SGHRS, CDR2 YFSETQ. The CDR3 extends over 15 amino acids. CDR3 sequence (DNA): TGCGCCAGCAGCTTCCAGGGTAATTCTAATGAAATACTGTTTTTT. Amino acids: CASSFQGNSNEILFF.

The chain uses TRBV29-1 and TRBJ2-5; D ambiguous. Germline V gives CDR1 SQVTM, CDR2 ANQGSEA. With 6 bases removed from V and 2 bases from J, the gap between germline ends came to 10 bases. This CDR3 region has 12 residues. The CDR3 coding sequence is TGCAGCGTAAAGGCCCTACAAGAGACCCAGTACTTC. Its protein is CSVKALQETQYF.

The chain links TRBV24-1 to TRBJ1-1; D ambiguous. Deletions cut 8 bases from V and 11 bases from J, with 11 bases between. The CDR3 spans 10 residues. The germline gives CDR1 KGHDR, CDR2 SFDVKD. The DNA of the CDR3 is TGTGCCACCACCGAAAGACTGGCTTTCTTT. This encodes CATTERLAFF.

The chain employs TRBV6-2 or TRBV6-3 and TRBJ1-3; D remains unclear. CDR3 length equals 16 residues. Germline CDR1 reads MNHEY; CDR2 reads SVGEGT. Between the trimmed V and J ends, which lost 10 bases and 0 bases, there was a span of 19 bases. The CDR3 nucleotides read TGTGCCACCACCTACCGGACGGTCCTCTCTGGAAACACCATATATTTT. It translates to CATTYRTVLSGNTIYF.

This clonotype occurred a few times. The V and J genes are TRBV9 and TRBJ1-4; the match to TRBD1 covers 9 bases. V was pared by 3 bases and J by 5 bases, with 5 bases of the junction left unmatched. This CDR3 region has 15 residues. Per germline, CDR1 SGDLS and CDR2 YYNGEE. In DNA form, the CDR3 reads TGTGCCAGCAGCGCAGAAGGACAGGGGAATGAAAAACTGTTTTTT. Its translation: CASSAEGQGNEKLFF.

This sequence joins TRBV12-3 or TRBV12-4 and TRBJ2-7; 13 nucleotides line up with TRBD2. The CDR3 is 17 residues long. Trimming took 6 bases from V and 3 from J; bases not matched to a gene: 11. The CDR3 DNA is TGTGCCAGCAGCCCCGCTTACGGACTAGCGGGGGTCTACGAGCAGTACTTC. It codes for CASSPAYGLAGVYEQYF.

The chain combines TRBV5-8 with TRBJ1-5; 7 bases fit TRBD1. V lost 3 bases to trimming and J lost 4 bases; unmatched junction nucleotides: 7. Germline V gene sequence: CDR1 SGHTS, CDR2 YDEGEE. CDR3 size: 15 residues. CDR3 nucleotide sequence: TGTGCCAGCAGCTCCAACAGGGGCGATAATCAGCCCCAGCATTTT. It encodes CASSSNRGDNQPQHF.

The chain employs TRBV29-1 and TRBJ1-1, with D possibly being TRBD1 (5 bases). Germline CDR1 and CDR2: SQVTM and ANQGSEA. This CDR3 has 13 amino acids. V lost 7 bases and J 1 base, leaving 13 bases between the germline ends. The CDR3 is CSDAGATNTEAFF. CDR3 coding DNA: TGCAGCGACGCCGGGGCGACGAACACTGAAGCTTTCTTT.

The chain employs TRBV5-1 and TRBJ1-1; 7 nucleotides line up with TRBD1. The junction had 10 bases not matched to a gene; V was cut back by 4 bases and J by 4 bases. This CDR3 has 15 residues. Germline V gene lookup returns CDR1 SGHRS and CDR2 YFSETQ. The CDR3 loop reads CASSTSTGSGTEAFF. The CDR3 DNA reads TGCGCCAGCAGCACCTCGACAGGGAGCGGCACTGAAGCTTTCTTT.

The V gene is TRBV4-3, the J gene TRBJ1-3; D call uncertain. Germline CDR1 LGHNA, CDR2 YSLEER. The V end was cut by 0 bases, the J end by 7 bases, with 7 bases between. This CDR3 spans 13 amino acids. CDR3 residues: CASSQDFFNTIYF. Written as DNA, the CDR3 is TGCGCCAGCAGCCAAGATTTCTTTAACACCATATATTTT.

This clonotype was counted ten times or more. The V and J genes are TRBV6-5 and TRBJ1-2, with D perhaps matching TRBD1 (5 bases). V was clipped by 2 bases and J by 11 bases, with 12 bases between them. Germline CDR1 reads MNHEY; CDR2 reads SVGAGI. The CDR3 spans 12 residues. In DNA, the CDR3 is TGTGCCAGCAGTTACGGGGGGGAGGGGTACACCTTC. This encodes CASSYGGEGYTF.

As to this clonotype: Relative to the germline gene, one junction end is altered; a read error may explain this. The chain combines TRBV5-1 with TRBJ2-5; D is possibly TRBD1 (6 bases). There are 14 residues in the CDR3. Germline V gene sequence: CDR1 SGHRS, CDR2 YFSETQ. The CDR3 DNA reads as TGCGCCAGCAGCTTGGCAGGGGCCGGACGGGTGGAACACTTC. As protein: CASSLAGAGRVEHF.

In its sample, this clonotype was seen a few times. The chain is built from TRBV24-1 and TRBJ2-3, with TRBD2 identical over 7 bases. CDR3 length: 17 amino acids. V dropped 3 bases and J dropped 2; count of bases not matched to a gene: 10. The V gene's germline CDR1 is KGHDR and CDR2 SFDVKD. CDR3 region: CATSDRPAGNPTDTQYF. DNA for the CDR3: TGTGCCACCAGTGATCGGCCAGCGGGGAACCCCACAGATACGCAGTATTTT.

V and J are TRBV20-1 and TRBJ2-1; 9 bases line up with TRBD2. Losses at the gene ends were 3 bases for V and 6 bases for J; bases not matched to a gene: 9. Germline CDR1 DFQATT, CDR2 SNEGSKA (reference sequence). CDR3 length equals 15 residues. The CDR3 DNA sequence: TGCAGTGCTAGCCTACCGGGACTAGCTGGCAATGAGCAGTTCTTC. Its protein product is CSASLPGLAGNEQFF.

This clonotype has just a few counts. The chain uses TRBV5-1 and TRBJ2-3; a possible D gene is TRBD2 (6 bases). The germline CDR1 and CDR2 sequences are SGHRS and YFSETQ. The CDR3 consists of 15 residues. V lost 4 bases, J lost 1 base, and 13 bases lay in between. For the CDR3, the DNA is TGCGCCAGCAGCGGGCAGGGACTCGGCACAGATACGCAGTATTTT. It codes for CASSGQGLGTDTQYF.

This clonotype was recorded a few times. V usage is TRBV12-3 or TRBV12-4 and J usage is TRBJ2-5; D is perhaps TRBD2 (6 bases). The length of the CDR3 is 14 residues. Trimming removed 2 bases from V and 4 bases from J, with 11 bases in between. In DNA form, the CDR3 reads TGTGCCAGCAGTTTATGGGAGGCCGGAGAGACCCAGTACTTC. This gives the protein CASSLWEAGETQYF.

The V call is TRBV30, the J call TRBJ1-2, with D uncertain. The V and J ends lost 3 bases and 7 bases respectively, with 15 bases between them. This CDR3 comprises 13 residues. CDR1 is GTSNPN and CDR2 is SVGIG in the germline V gene (reference sequence). The CDR3 region is CAWSTMGGGGYTF. CDR3 in DNA: TGTGCCTGGAGCACTATGGGCGGTGGTGGCTACACCTTC.

The V and J genes are TRBV6-1 and TRBJ2-7; D is possibly TRBD1 (5 bases). The CDR3 has 13 amino acids. Germline CDR1 and CDR2: MNHNS and SASEGT. V shed 5 bases and J shed 6 bases, with 14 bases lying between them. The CDR3: CASSPRRDGEQYF. The CDR3 coding sequence is TGTGCCAGCAGTCCGCGCAGGGATGGCGAGCAGTACTTC.

The chain is built from TRBV20-1 and TRBJ2-5; no clear D. The CDR3 has 12 residues. Germline lookup yields CDR1 DFQATT and CDR2 SNEGSKA (reference sequence). With 5 bases removed from V and 3 bases from J, the gap between germline ends came to 10 bases. The CDR3 is CSADASEETQYF. As DNA, the CDR3 is TGCAGTGCTGATGCCAGCGAAGAGACCCAGTACTTC.

The chain uses TRBV6-6 and TRBJ2-3; no definite D call. The CDR3 spans 17 residues. Trimming removed 4 bases at V and 3 bases at J, with 20 bases between. Germline loops: CDR1 MNHNY, CDR2 SVGAGI (reference sequence). The CDR3 loop reads CASSFPRQRDLTDTQYF. Here the CDR3 DNA reads TGTGCCAGCAGTTTCCCCCGTCAAAGGGATTTGACAGATACGCAGTATTTT.

This clonotype was counted only a few times. The chain uses TRBV7-9 and TRBJ2-5; 12 bases are a match to TRBD2. The V gene's germline CDR1 is SEHNR and CDR2 FQNEAQ (reference sequence). CDR3 size: 16 residues. The V segment lost 5 bases and the J segment 5 bases; nucleotides outside the gene matches: 9. The CDR3 DNA is TGTGCCAGCAGCGCCCGGCTAGCGGGGGGGCGCGAGACCCAGTACTTC. It codes for CASSARLAGGRETQYF.